The present TCR beta chain was sequenced within a study of blood T cells in healthy people across ages. Overall study context: Template-switching capture recovered about one barcoded beta molecule per two T cells.

In this sample, this clonotype turned up a few times. Its target is unknown. Whole-study results and caveats: Any conclusive comparison of naive versus antigen-experienced cells was prevented by using unsorted PBMCs. Among T cells, TCR beta diversity per million cells dropped roughly linearly as age rose. Unknown donor CMV status possibly confounded expanded clonotype changes.

Then a second PCR, running roughly 6 to 11 cycles, was carried out with a sample-barcoded 5' primer and a J-beta primer mix. TCRdb recomputed calls from the 5' RACE reads with MiXCR, one row per CDR3 protein. The sample consists of under 2 million distinct CDR3 sequences, roughly 32% of them appearing once. The V gene end was trimmed by 4 bases and the J gene end by 0 bases; junction bases not matched to a gene: 6. This CDR3 is 16 amino acids long. CDR1 and CDR2 from the germline V gene are SGDLS and YYNGEE. The chain carries TRBV9 and TRBJ2-3; TRBD2 aligns across 9 bases. This sequence originates from a woman in her thirties in good health. Sequencing was carried out using blood. The CDR3 region has the DNA TGTGCCAGCAGCCCGAGGACTAGCGTGAGCACAGATACGCAGTATTTT. Its protein product is CASSPRTSVSTDTQYF.